This T cell receptor beta chain derives from a study of OX40 agonist ivuxolimab in advanced cancers. Across the study: It was permissible to have had prior anti-PD-1, anti-PD-L1 or anti-CTLA-4 therapy, and less than 45% had some. Three patients got partial responses; one had hepatocellular carcinoma and two had cutaneous melanoma.

Worth noting for this clone: What it binds is unknown.

Baseline, cycle 4 day 1, and cycle 7 day 1 were the blood sampling points. General study findings and limits: Expanded clones were, on average, more numerous among CD8+ T cells than CD4+.

V lost 1 base and J lost 3, with 6 bases in between. This CDR3 has 13 residues. Germline V lookup: CDR1 KGHSH, CDR2 LQKENI. Generated by immunoSEQ multiplex PCR, the TCRdb table keeps only in-frame clones and is missing some. Of tens of thousands of clones listed, approximately 83% were seen once; the top ten hold 3.5% to 4.5%. The source was CD4+ or CD8+ T cells sorted from blood, collected in a trial of the OX40 agonist ivuxolimab. This clonotype was obtained from an adult with an advanced solid tumor such as melanoma, head and neck, liver or kidney cancer. The V call is TRBV18, the J call TRBJ1-2; D is perhaps TRBD1 (5 bases). CDR3 in amino acids: CASSPQGDYGYTF. CDR3 coding DNA: TGTGCCAGCTCACCACAAGGGGACTATGGCTACACCTTC. The variable domain in full, completed from reference TRBV18 and TRBJ1-2, reads NAGVMQNPRHLVRRRGQEARLRCSPMKGHSHVYWYRQLPEEGLKFMVYLQKENIIDESGMPKERFSAEFPKEGPSILRIQQVVRGDSAAYFCASSPQGDYGYTFGSGTRLTVV.